There are a few counts of the clone carrying this T cell receptor beta chain. Its specificity is unknown. Regarding time point: cycle 4 day 1 (C4D1), after five to seven weeks of nivolumab. Every patient experienced relapse after autologous stem cell transplantation, and brentuximab vedotin exposure varied. Only in-frame clones appear in the TCRdb table, and some are missing; sequencing was by immunoSEQ multiplex PCR. The sample gives 25,000 to 35,000 clones, approximately 70% of which show up once; about 3.8% is in the top ten. The sample belongs to a study of PD-1 blockade in classical Hodgkin lymphoma. Broader study findings: Differences between repertoires have undefined causes, possibly disease activity or prior therapy.

The clonotype originates from a human donor with classical Hodgkin lymphoma. The input for sequencing was peripheral blood mononuclear cells (PBMCs), taken before the fourth cycle of nivolumab.

CDR3 sequence (DNA): TGTGCCAGCAGTTCGACAGGGGTTGGGGGTAGGGCTTTCTTT. Protein sequence: CASSSTGVGGRAFF. The chain links TRBV5-4 to TRBJ1-1, with 8 bases lining up with TRBD1. Germline V gene data show CDR1 as SGHNT and CDR2 as YYREEE (reference sequence). Unmatched junction bases numbered 14, after V lost 5 bases and J lost 11 bases. The CDR3 loop spans 14 amino acids. Full variable domain (missing parts from reference TRBV5-4 and TRBJ1-1): ETGVTQSPTHLIKTRGQQVTLRCSSQSGHNTVSWYQQALGQGPQFIFQYYREEENGRGNFPPRFSGLQFPNYSSELNVNALELDDSALYLCASSSTGVGGRAFFGQGTRLTVV.